This T cell receptor (beta chain) was identified in a study of cytomegalovirus exposure and HLA in healthy donors. Overall study findings and caveats: The study labeled 150 to 200 TCR beta chains cytomegalovirus-associated.

Sequenced by immunoSEQ multiplex PCR; TCRdb stores in-frame clones only, minus some. The sample lists fewer than 350,000 clones; 88% were seen once. This clone was counted a single time. What it binds is unknown. The sample taken for sequencing was PBMCs. The sequence derives from a woman between 18 and 29 years old in good health and CMV-seronegative.

The chain's CDR3 is CASEAGAYNEQFF. CDR3 coding DNA: TGTGCCAGTGAGGCGGGGGCCTACAATGAGCAGTTCTTC. This chain joins TRBV6-1 and TRBJ2-1, with 7 bases that match TRBD2. Germline assignment: CDR1 MNHNS and CDR2 SASEGT. J lost 2 bases, V lost 9 bases, and 4 bases had no gene match. This CDR3 comprises 13 residues.